This TCR beta chain was identified during a study of blood T cell repertoires in COVID-19 (dated by TCRdb to the early 2020s). With regard to the full study: The collaborator samples originated in the United States, Italy and Spain and spanned the acute and convalescent phases of COVID-19. The material from the prospective study consisted of cDNA or gDNA derived from T cells, B-cell-depleted T cells, or PBMCs. The dataset comprised deeply sampled blood TCRbeta repertoires from subjects exposed to, actively infected with, or recovered from COVID-19. The repertoires were released in a freely available public database meant as a resource for research on the immune response to SARS-CoV-2. Samples were obtained from the ongoing ImmuneRACE study (first 160 participants) and from 1,254 subjects provided by 6 global collaborators. The sample metadata nearly always contained a de-identified subject ID, COVID-19 status, age in years and sex. Where available, HLA class I and class II types were obtained from metadata supplied by the sample provider rather than from assay-based typing.

TCRbeta CDR3 regions were amplified from genomic DNA by means of the immunoSEQ Assay, a bias-controlled multiplex PCR. As for the original processing: The number of nucleated cells in each sample was estimated from the amplification of reference gene primers within the assay. Sequence reads were collapsed and filtered to measure the absolute abundance of every unique TCRbeta CDR3 rearrangement. Productive Simpson clonality was computed per sample as the square root of Simpson's diversity index over productive rearrangements. Here the immuneACCESS table is served through TCRdb, limited to in-frame sequences with V and J called. Missing clones are a known gap in these copies; in checked studies unresolved V genes cover under half, and the rest lacks a known reason. V and J calls and clone size are those listed in that table; D and trimming were worked out from the DNA. Counted in this sample were about 300,000 clones; around 89% of them appeared once. The biggest ten clones account for approximately 4.2% of the sample.

The CDR3 holds 15 amino acids from the cysteine to the phenylalanine. Kept here is only the CDR3 DNA, which spans 45 bases and is read in frame from base 1. V lost 0 bases and J lost 6 bases; the stretch between them is 15 bases long. In the germline V gene (reference sequence), CDR1 corresponds to SGHNT and CDR2 to YYREEE. What the research found in general, with its limitations: Clinical and demographic metadata were provided uncurated, with the amount varying by source and participant.

Collaborating institutions collected whole blood in K2EDTA tubes following their own protocols. Collaborator samples were shipped for TCRbeta analysis as frozen whole blood, isolated PBMCs, or DNA extracted from either sample type. A note on this clone: Its antigen is unknown. Qualities for individual bases were not recorded, and no much larger clone is one base off.

The source material was peripheral blood. This receptor was identified in a man aged 40-49 years with acute or convalescent COVID-19. The rearrangement joined TRBV5-4 to TRBJ1-2; no D gene is confidently identified. CDR3 loop: CASSLGYGVMDGYTF. The sequenced DNA: TGTGCCAGCAGCTTGGGGTACGGGGTGATGGATGGCTACACCTTC.